The 16 T cell receptor beta chains below were found in one sample sequenced in a study of read filtering for tumor transcriptome and immune sequencing. The library was built from about 370 ng RNA with molecular barcoded adaptors for alpha/delta and beta/gamma chains. TCRdb re-called the reads through MiXCR, storing one row per CDR3 protein. Of some 120,000 distinct CDR3 sequences in the sample, roughly 13% were seen once. The material sequenced was a population of CD138-negative cells sorted from bone marrow. The receptors were sampled from a donor at least 40 years old with multiple myeloma.

This clonotype was recorded at least ten times. The chain joins TRBV24-1 to TRBJ1-1; TRBD1 is a possible D gene (5 bases). Germline V gives CDR1 KGHDR, CDR2 SFDVKD. V lost 7 bases and J 5 bases, leaving 19 bases between the germline ends. The CDR3 runs 15 residues. The CDR3 loop is CATSGAGILGTEAFF. CDR3 DNA: TGTGCCACCAGCGGGGCCGGGATCCTGGGTACTGAAGCTTTCTTT.

This clonotype was counted at least ten times. This chain links TRBV30 with TRBJ2-2, with D maybe TRBD2 (6 bases). Germline loops: CDR1 GTSNPN, CDR2 SVGIG (reference sequence). This CDR3 region has 15 residues. The ends were cut back, 2 bases at V and 4 bases at J, with 14 bases in the middle. In DNA, the CDR3 is TGTGCCTGGAGTCCCCATAGCGGCCGCACCGGGGAGCTGTTTTTT. Translation gives CAWSPHSGRTGELFF.

This clonotype has at least ten counts. This rearrangement joins TRBV19 to TRBJ2-5; perhaps TRBD2 as D (5 bases). Between the trimmed V and J ends, which lost 3 bases and 3 bases, there was a span of 11 bases. Germline CDR1 LNHDA, CDR2 SQIVND (reference sequence). CDR3 size: 14 residues. The DNA for the CDR3 is TGTGCCAGTAGTATTTTGTTCGGGGAAGAGACCCAGTACTTC. It translates to CASSILFGEETQYF.

This clonotype was seen more than once but under ten times. The chain links TRBV7-9 to TRBJ1-5; the match to TRBD1 covers 9 bases. From germline, CDR1 is SEHNR and CDR2 FQNEAQ (reference sequence). There are 16 residues in the CDR3. V was clipped by 0 bases and J by 4 bases; unmatched bases: 4. CDR3 amino acids: CASSLAGTGTNQPQHF. CDR3 nucleotides: TGTGCCAGCAGCTTAGCCGGGACAGGGACTAATCAGCCCCAGCATTTT.

This clonotype showed up many times. The genes are TRBV7-6 and TRBJ2-7; 14 nucleotides align to TRBD2. J was trimmed by 6 bases and V by 4 bases; bases with no gene match: 8. The germline V gene encodes CDR1 SGHVS and CDR2 FNYEAQ. CDR3 size: 16 residues. CDR3 sequence: CASSSQGLAGVGEQYF. The CDR3 bases are TGTGCCAGCAGCTCCCAGGGACTAGCGGGAGTGGGCGAGCAGTACTTC.

This clonotype was counted many times. V gene TRBV7-9 combines with J gene TRBJ2-5, with a weak D call TRBD2 (6 bases). The CDR3 sequence is 14 residues long. Germline V lookup: CDR1 SEHNR, CDR2 FQNEAQ (reference sequence). The V and J ends lost 1 base and 1 base respectively, with 7 bases between them. The CDR3 sequence is CASSLGGTQETQYF. Written as DNA, the CDR3 is TGTGCCAGCAGCTTAGGCGGGACCCAAGAGACCCAGTACTTC.

This clonotype occurred a few times. The V and J genes are TRBV24-1 and TRBJ2-1, with 9 bases fitting TRBD2. Trimming took 9 bases from V and 6 from J; bases not matched to a gene: 17. CDR1 is KGHDR and CDR2 is SFDVKD in the germline V gene. This CDR3 has 17 residues. CDR3 bases: TGTGCCACCCAGGGGGGGCGCGGACTAGCGAACAGCAATGAGCAGTTCTTC. This codes for CATQGGRGLANSNEQFF.

The chain is built from TRBV11-2 and TRBJ2-6; no reliable D call. Trimming stripped 1 base from V and 0 bases from J, with 7 bases between. The length of the CDR3 is 16 residues. CDR1 and CDR2 from the germline V gene are SGHAT and FQNNGV. CDR3 nucleotides: TGTGCCAGCAGCTTAGCAGAGTCCTCTGGGGCCAACGTCCTGACTTTC. Its protein is CASSLAESSGANVLTF.

This clonotype was seen repeatedly, ten times or more. This sequence joins TRBV5-1 and TRBJ2-1; a possible D gene is TRBD1 (7 bases). Germline CDR1 and CDR2: SGHRS and YFSETQ. V was clipped by 0 bases and J by 6 bases, with 13 bases between them. The CDR3 spans 15 residues. DNA for the CDR3: TGCGCCAGCAGCTTGGCAGGGGGGACCCCCAATGAGCAGTTCTTC. Encoded protein: CASSLAGGTPNEQFF.

This clonotype has ten or more counts. This rearrangement joins TRBV6-6 to TRBJ1-6, with TRBD1 matching over 9 bases. The CDR3 has 17 amino acids. With 6 bases clipped from V and 1 base from J, the junction kept 7 bases outside the gene matches. The germline V gene encodes CDR1 MNHNY and CDR2 SVGAGI (reference sequence). In DNA, the CDR3 is TGTGCCAGCAGCACAACAGGGGGCGCGTCCTATAATTCACCCCTCCACTTT. Its protein is CASSTTGGASYNSPLHF.

There are many counts of this clonotype. The J gene is TRBJ2-3, the V gene TRBV3-1; 9 bases align to TRBD2. In germline, CDR1 is LGHDT, CDR2 YNNKEL (reference sequence). Germline trimming cut 2 bases from V and 1 base from J; bases unmatched to any gene: 7. The CDR3 runs to 17 residues. The CDR3 protein is CASSQSVWTSGTDTQYF. CDR3 nucleotides: TGTGCCAGCAGCCAAAGTGTCTGGACTAGCGGCACAGATACGCAGTATTTT.

This clonotype was seen repeatedly, ten times or more. The rearrangement links TRBV11-2 to TRBJ2-3; TRBD2 might be the D (6 bases). CDR3 length equals 14 residues. Trimming stripped 4 bases from V and 3 bases from J, with 11 bases between. Germline-derived CDR1 and CDR2 are SGHAT and FQNNGV. The CDR3 nucleotides read TGTGCCAGCAGCTCTCGGAGCGGGACAGATACGCAGTATTTT. Translating gives CASSSRSGTDTQYF.

This clonotype was counted a few times. V usage is TRBV20-1 and J usage is TRBJ2-2, with D tentatively TRBD1 (5 bases). Trimming pared 1 base from V and 7 bases from J, leaving 10 bases between. This CDR3 has 13 amino acids. Germline V gene data show CDR1 as DFQATT and CDR2 as SNEGSKA (reference sequence). Here the CDR3 reads CSARATGHGELFF. The CDR3, as DNA: TGCAGTGCTAGAGCAACAGGTCACGGGGAGCTGTTTTTT.

This clonotype was observed many times. At one of its ends the junction is not consistent with the germline gene, which may arise from a read error. The chain employs TRBV29-1 and TRBJ2-7, with TRBD1 matching 11 bases. The CDR3 sequence is 14 residues long. Germline CDR1 SQVTM, CDR2 ANQGSEA. The CDR3 reads CSVEVGQGVGEQYF. CDR3 bases: TGCAGCGTCGAAGTGGGACAGGGGGTCGGCGAGCAGTACTTC.

This clonotype was counted many times. The chain uses TRBV29-1 and TRBJ1-1, with D maybe TRBD1 (5 bases). Trimming cost V 3 bases and J 1 base, with 12 bases left between them. The CDR3 has 14 amino acids. Germline loops: CDR1 SQVTM, CDR2 ANQGSEA. Here the CDR3 DNA reads TGCAGCGTTGAGCTACAGGCAAAGAACACTGAAGCTTTCTTT. This gives the protein CSVELQAKNTEAFF.

At least ten counts were recorded for this clonotype. The chain is built from TRBV5-1 and TRBJ2-7; D is unresolved. The CDR3 contains 14 residues. Trimming cost V 4 bases and J 0 bases, with 11 bases left between them. Looked up from germline, CDR1 is SGHRS and CDR2 is YFSETQ. In DNA, the CDR3 is TGCGCCAGCAGCCCCCATCTCAGCTCCTACGAGCAGTACTTC. It encodes CASSPHLSSYEQYF. The whole variable domain, filled in from reference TRBV5-1 and TRBJ2-7, reads KAGVTQTPRYLIKTRGQQVTLSCSPISGHRSVSWYQQTPGQGLQFLFEYFSETQRNKGNFPGRFSGRQFSNSRSEMNVSTLELGDSALYLCASSPHLSSYEQYFGPGTRLTVT.